This T cell receptor beta chain was profiled in a study of OX40 agonist ivuxolimab in advanced cancers. Study context: Ivuxolimab was delivered to patients intravenously every 2 weeks at doses spanning 0.01 to 10 mg/kg. Participants, around 80% male, averaged approximately 65 years of age, ranging from about 23 to 80.

Study outcomes and limitations: Relative to CD4+, CD8+ T cells held more expanded clones on average. At 0.1 to 3.0 mg/kg and by week 6, CD4+ and CD8+ T cells in the blood had expanded clonally.

About this clone itself: The antigen is undetermined.

Libraries were prepared by immunoSEQ multiplex PCR; TCRdb keeps only in-frame clonotypes and omits some of them. The sample lists 100,000 to 150,000 clones, about 90% occurring once. The CDR3 is made up of 15 amino acids. Trimming left V 0 bases short and J 3 bases short, with 11 bases between. Germline lookup yields CDR1 MNHEY and CDR2 SVGAGI. This receptor was obtained from an adult with an advanced solid tumor such as melanoma, head and neck, liver or kidney cancer. The chain combines TRBV6-5 with TRBJ1-2; D perhaps matches TRBD1 (6 bases). The starting material was CD4+ or CD8+ T cells sorted from blood, obtained in a trial of the OX40 agonist ivuxolimab. In DNA form, the CDR3 reads TGTGCCAGCAGTTACTCGCGGGGGCGCGACTATGGCTACACCTTC. Amino acids: CASSYSRGRDYGYTF.